This T cell receptor (beta chain) appears in the sequencing data of a study of T cell clonality in common variable immunodeficiency. Study results and limitations: TCRbeta clonality was increased in CVID versus healthy controls. Common variable immunodeficiency TCR beta sequences reportedly had fewer deletions and N-nucleotide insertions.

Germline lookup yields CDR1 SGHTA and CDR2 FQGTGA. The CDR3 has 15 residues. Trimming took off 5 bases at V and 6 bases at J, with 17 bases between the two ends. Repertoires were generated with immunoSEQ multiplex PCR, while TCRdb's copy carries only in-frame clones and drops some. This sample includes 75,000 to 85,000 clones with no singletons; its ten biggest clones take up approximately 0.81%. In this sample, this clone turned up many times. Its antigen is undetermined. Read data end 3 residues before the CDR3 end; the end is taken from the germline J gene. The sequence was obtained from a person aged 18 to 69 in good health. The chain has TRBV7-3 and TRBJ2-4; possible D gene TRBD1, 5 bases. Sequencing was done on a sample of peripheral blood mononuclear cells. This CDR3 reads CASSIHQGKGNIQYF. CDR3 DNA (partial): TGTGCCAGCAGCATCCATCAGGGTAAGGGAAACATT.